Presented here are 29 T cell receptor beta chains from one specimen sequenced in a study of T cell responses to AZD1222 COVID-19 vaccine. The table came from immunoSEQ multiplex PCR; TCRdb's copy has only in-frame clones and leaves some out. The table lists 150,000 to 200,000 clones, over 90% of them singletons. Sequenced here: peripheral blood, sampled on day 0 of AZD1222 vaccination. The receptor set was obtained from an adult in good health.

Only one count was recorded for this clone. The CDR3 here is CASSVGTANHYNEQFF. As DNA, the CDR3 is TGTGCCAGCAGTGTGGGGACCGCTAATCACTACAATGAGCAGTTCTTC. This chain uses TRBV27 with TRBJ2-1; either TRBD1 or TRBD2 may supply D (5 bases each). CDR3 size: 16 residues. Trimming took 5 bases from V and 3 from J, leaving 17 bases between them. Germline CDR1 and CDR2: MNHEY and SMNVEV (reference sequence).

This clone has just a few counts. J is TRBJ1-1 and V is TRBV19, with 8 bases identical to TRBD1. V was clipped by 6 bases and J by 0 bases; unmatched bases: 3. This CDR3 is built from 14 residues. Germline V gene sequence: CDR1 LNHDA, CDR2 SQIVND (reference sequence). The CDR3 sequence is CASSQDRVNTEAFF. CDR3 coding DNA: TGTGCCAGTAGCCAGGACAGGGTGAACACTGAAGCTTTCTTT.

CDR3: CASSEVAGGPYEQYF. CDR3 DNA sequence: TGCGCCAGCAGCGAGGTGGCAGGGGGACCTTACGAGCAGTACTTC. The chain recombines TRBV5-1 with TRBJ2-7; 7 bases align to TRBD1. The germline V gene encodes CDR1 SGHRS and CDR2 YFSETQ. This CDR3 has 15 amino acids. Unmatched junction bases numbered 11, after V lost 4 bases and J lost 4 bases.

The chain carries TRBV7-2 and TRBJ2-5, with 7 bases fitting TRBD1. Looked up from germline, CDR1 is SGHTA and CDR2 is FQGNSA. Unmatched junction bases numbered 7, after V lost 7 bases and J lost 2 bases. The CDR3 is 14 amino acids. CDR3 amino acids: CASTPRQGQETQYF. CDR3 coding DNA: TGTGCCAGCACCCCGAGACAGGGACAAGAGACCCAGTACTTC.

This chain links TRBV9 with TRBJ1-2, with D possibly matching TRBD1 (6 bases). The germline V gene has CDR1 SGDLS and CDR2 YYNGEE. With 4 bases removed from V and 0 bases from J, the gap between germline ends came to 19 bases. The CDR3 is made up of 17 amino acids. The CDR3 nucleotides read TGTGCCAGCAGCTTAGATGTGACAGGCTCTACTAACTATGGCTACACCTTC. Its protein product is CASSLDVTGSTNYGYTF.

The chain uses TRBV28 and TRBJ1-2; D is uncertain. Germline CDR1 MDHEN, CDR2 SYDVKM. V dropped 7 bases and J dropped 5 bases, with 14 bases sitting between them. This CDR3 comprises 13 residues. In nucleotides, the CDR3 is TGTGCCAGCATGGCGGCACATACTTATGGCTACACCTTC. It specifies CASMAAHTYGYTF.

V gene TRBV5-4 combines with J gene TRBJ1-2, with TRBD1 as a possible D gene (5 bases). Germline lookup yields CDR1 SGHNT and CDR2 YYREEE (reference sequence). Between the trimmed V and J ends, which lost 4 bases and 2 bases, there was a span of 9 bases. There are 13 residues in the CDR3. The CDR3 DNA reads TGTGCCAGCAGCCGGACACAAAACTATGGCTACACCTTC. The encoded protein is CASSRTQNYGYTF.

The CDR3 region has the DNA TGTGCCAGCAGAGGACGAGCCCAAGAACTGTTTTTT. Translated, it gives CASRGRAQELFF. The J gene is TRBJ1-4, the V gene TRBV3-1 (or the pseudogene TRBV3-2); D call uncertain. Germline V gives CDR1 LGHDT, CDR2 YNNKEL (reference sequence). Deletions cut 6 bases from V and 12 bases from J, with 14 bases between. The CDR3 spans 12 residues.

The gene calls are TRBV15 and TRBJ1-1; 9 bases are shared with TRBD1. Germline values: CDR1 LNHNV, CDR2 YYDKDF (reference sequence). J was trimmed by 5 bases and V by 3 bases; bases with no gene match: 4. This CDR3 region has 14 residues. DNA of the CDR3: TGTGCCACCAGCAGGGGACAGGGAGTAACTGAAGCTTTCTTT. Its translation: CATSRGQGVTEAFF.

This sequence joins TRBV29-1 and TRBJ2-7; 10 bases align to TRBD2. Germline V gene sequence: CDR1 SQVTM, CDR2 ANQGSEA. Trimming at V came to 1 base and at J to 6 bases, leaving 9 bases not matched to a gene. This CDR3 contains 15 residues. The chain's CDR3 is CSVEGVGRTSGEQYF. DNA of the CDR3: TGCAGCGTTGAAGGGGTAGGGAGGACTAGCGGCGAGCAGTACTTC.

The chain employs TRBV27 and TRBJ1-2, with unresolved D. Germline CDR1 and CDR2: MNHEY and SMNVEV (reference sequence). The V end was cut by 0 bases, the J end by 8 bases, with 10 bases between. The CDR3 contains 13 residues. CDR3 residues: CASSLSHSWGYTF. The CDR3 DNA sequence: TGTGCCAGCAGTTTATCGCACAGCTGGGGCTACACCTTC.

The V gene is TRBV27, the J gene TRBJ2-4; D is possibly TRBD1 (5 bases). With 5 bases removed from V and 5 bases from J, the gap between germline ends came to 13 bases. Per the germline V gene, CDR1 is MNHEY and CDR2 is SMNVEV (reference sequence). This CDR3 region has 14 residues. Here the CDR3 DNA reads TGTGCCAGCAGTGGGCTGGGGCCGGAAAACATTCAGTACTTC. Its translation is CASSGLGPENIQYF.

This sequence joins TRBV7-7 and TRBJ2-5; tentative D call: TRBD1 (6 bases). The germline gives CDR1 SSHAT, CDR2 FNYEAQ (reference sequence). V shed 5 bases and J shed 4 bases, with 11 bases lying between them. The CDR3 has 13 amino acids. CDR3 DNA sequence: TGTGCCAGCAGCCAAACAGGGATAGAGACCCAGTACTTC. Translated: CASSQTGIETQYF.

The chain uses TRBV27 and TRBJ2-7; 11 positions agree with TRBD1. The CDR3 has 16 residues. Germline CDR1 MNHEY, CDR2 SMNVEV (reference sequence). V trimming: 4 bases; J trimming: 9 bases; junction bases outside the gene matches: 14. This chain's CDR3 is CASSSITRTGGAGQYF. For the CDR3, the DNA is TGTGCCAGCAGTTCGATTACTAGGACAGGGGGCGCCGGGCAGTACTTC.

The chain combines TRBV24-1 with TRBJ2-2, with TRBD1 matching 8 bases. The trim removed 9 bases at V and 4 bases at J, leaving 6 bases unmatched. There are 14 residues in the CDR3. Germline CDR1 is KGHDR and CDR2 is SFDVKD. CDR3 in amino acids: CATRGQGLTGELFF. The DNA of the CDR3 is TGTGCCACCCGAGGACAGGGTCTCACCGGGGAGCTGTTTTTT.

V is TRBV6-5 and J is TRBJ1-2; 8 bases align to TRBD1. CDR3 size: 15 residues. Germline CDR1 and CDR2: MNHEY and SVGAGI. J gave up 10 bases and V 3 bases, and 13 bases lay outside the gene matches. CDR3 loop: CASSYLTGADFDYTF. DNA of the CDR3: TGTGCCAGCAGTTATTTGACAGGGGCGGATTTCGACTACACCTTC.

This clone came up once. V gene TRBV6-5 combines with J gene TRBJ2-1; D gene uncertain. Germline assignment: CDR1 MNHEY and CDR2 SVGAGI. The germline V and J ends were trimmed by 0 bases and 0 bases, with 9 bases remaining between them. The length of the CDR3 is 16 residues. CDR3 DNA sequence: TGTGCCAGCAGTTACTCCGCGGCGCCCTCCTACAATGAGCAGTTCTTC. Translated: CASSYSAAPSYNEQFF.

The J gene is TRBJ1-6, the V gene TRBV2, with D maybe TRBD1 (6 bases). CDR1 and CDR2 (germline): SNHLY, FYNNEI. Trimming left V 8 bases short and J 2 bases short, with 10 bases between. The CDR3 length is 14 residues. As DNA, the CDR3 is TGTGCCAGCCACAGGGTACCCTATAATTCACCCCTCCACTTT. Translating gives CASHRVPYNSPLHF.

The rearrangement uses TRBV4-1 and TRBJ2-1; 7 bases are a match to TRBD2. The CDR3 is 19 residues long. J gave up 7 bases and V 0 bases, and 18 bases lay outside the gene matches. Germline CDR1 MGHRA, CDR2 YSYEKL. The CDR3 coding sequence is TGCGCCAGCAGCCAAGATGGGGGAGGGTCGCGGAGGAGGGCAAATGAGCAGTTCTTC. This codes for CASSQDGGGSRRRANEQFF.

The V and J genes are TRBV7-9 and TRBJ1-2; the D is unclear. From germline, CDR1 is SEHNR and CDR2 FQNEAQ (reference sequence). CDR3 length equals 13 residues. The V and J ends lost 3 bases and 4 bases respectively, with 9 bases between them. The CDR3 is CASSFYNAYGYTF. CDR3 nucleotides: TGTGCCAGCAGCTTTTATAACGCCTATGGCTACACCTTC.

The chain combines TRBV7-9 with TRBJ1-6; no clear D gene. The CDR3 has 16 residues. Looked up from germline, CDR1 is SEHNR and CDR2 is FQNEAQ (reference sequence). Trimming left V 4 bases short and J 6 bases short, with 16 bases between. CDR3 DNA sequence: TGTGCCAGCAGCTCCACCGCAGTTTCGTTTAATTCACCCCTCCACTTT. Protein: CASSSTAVSFNSPLHF.

The chain uses TRBV3-1 (or the pseudogene TRBV3-2) and TRBJ2-5; tentatively, D is TRBD1 or TRBD2 (6 bases each). V was pared by 2 bases and J by 5 bases, with 9 bases between. Germline V gene lookup returns CDR1 LGHDT and CDR2 YNNKEL (reference sequence). The CDR3 length is 13 residues. CDR3 in amino acids: CASSQYGGETQYF. The CDR3 region has the DNA TGTGCCAGCAGCCAATACGGGGGCGAGACCCAGTACTTC.

CDR3 coding DNA: TGTGCCAGTATCCCCGACCACGGGTCGGGGAGACAGCCCCAGCATTTT. Protein sequence: CASIPDHGSGRQPQHF. V is TRBV19 and J is TRBJ1-5; D is ambiguous. The CDR3 totals 16 residues. Trimming stripped 7 bases from V and 7 bases from J, with 23 bases between. Germline V gives CDR1 LNHDA, CDR2 SQIVND (reference sequence). Using reference TRBV19 and TRBJ1-5 for the parts outside the CDR3, the full variable domain is DGGITQSPKYLFRKEGQNVTLSCEQNLNHDAMYWYRQDPGQGLRLIYYSQIVNDFQKGDIAEGYSVSREKKESFPLTVTSAQKNPTAFYLCASIPDHGSGRQPQHFGDGTRLSIL.

The rearrangement links TRBV4-1 to TRBJ1-6; no definite D call. This CDR3 spans 13 amino acids. Germline V gene data show CDR1 as MGHRA and CDR2 as YSYEKL. V was pared by 0 bases and J by 10 bases, with 7 bases between. CDR3 loop: CASSQDPSSPLHF. The CDR3 nucleotides are TGCGCCAGCAGCCAAGATCCGTCCTCACCCCTCCACTTT.

This clone appeared a single time. The chain employs TRBV19 and TRBJ1-6; D unresolved. CDR1 and CDR2 from the germline V gene are LNHDA and SQIVND (reference sequence). The CDR3 extends over 17 amino acids. V lost 5 bases and J 0 bases, leaving 14 bases between the germline ends. The CDR3 DNA sequence: TGTGCCAGTAGTTCACTACTAAAGAGCTCCTATAATTCACCCCTCCACTTT. Amino acid sequence: CASSSLLKSSYNSPLHF.

Concerning this clone itself: Other DNA sequences in the same sample also yield this CDR3. The rearrangement links TRBV5-1 to TRBJ1-1; TRBD1 might be the D (6 bases). Germline loops: CDR1 SGHRS, CDR2 YFSETQ. The CDR3 spans 14 residues. The V end was cut by 1 base, the J end by 2 bases, with 9 bases between. The CDR3 region is CASSLRGANTEAFF. The DNA of the CDR3 is TGCGCCAGCAGCTTGCGGGGGGCCAACACTGAAGCTTTCTTT.

The chain is built from TRBV12-3 or TRBV12-4 and TRBJ1-1; D unresolved. Trimming cost V 3 bases and J 3 bases, with 8 bases left between them. The CDR3 is made up of 13 amino acids. CDR3 sequence: CASSFSTDTEAFF. In nucleotides, the CDR3 is TGTGCCAGCAGTTTTTCGACGGACACTGAAGCTTTCTTT.

The chain has TRBV3-1 (or the pseudogene TRBV3-2) and TRBJ1-1, with a tentative D call TRBD1 (6 bases). Trimming removed 6 bases at V and 5 bases at J, with 13 bases between. Germline values: CDR1 LGHDT, CDR2 YNNKEL (reference sequence). The CDR3 has 13 amino acids. Here the CDR3 reads CASRSQGGTEAFF. As DNA, the CDR3 is TGTGCCAGCAGATCACAGGGCGGGACTGAAGCTTTCTTT.

V usage is TRBV10-3 and J usage is TRBJ1-5; D is undetermined. Germline V gene sequence: CDR1 ENHRY, CDR2 SYGVKD. The CDR3 sequence is 15 residues long. V gave up 0 bases and J gave up 2 bases, with 8 bases separating them. The CDR3 region is CAISESKGGNQPQHF. CDR3 coding DNA: TGTGCCATCAGTGAGTCTAAAGGTGGCAATCAGCCCCAGCATTTT.